The 32 T cell receptor beta chains in this list originate from one sample, sequenced in a study of OX40 agonist ivuxolimab in advanced cancers. Sequencing used immunoSEQ multiplex PCR; TCRdb keeps in-frame clones, though not all of them. The profile shows roughly 24,000 clones, 60% to 80% of them singletons. The specimen comprised CD4+ or CD8+ T cells sorted from blood, sampled in a trial of the OX40 agonist ivuxolimab. Receptors were obtained from an adult with an advanced solid tumor such as melanoma, head and neck, liver or kidney cancer.

The CDR3 protein is CASSGFEGAEQPQHF. The CDR3 DNA is TGTGCCAGCAGCGGTTTCGAGGGGGCGGAACAGCCCCAGCATTTT. The genes are TRBV9 and TRBJ1-5; 7 bases align to TRBD1. After removal of 3 bases from V and 7 bases from J, the junction contained 10 bases not matched to a gene. This CDR3 has 15 amino acids. Germline CDR1 and CDR2: SGDLS and YYNGEE.

The rearrangement uses TRBV19 and TRBJ2-1; TRBD1 matches at 8 bases. V shed 7 bases, J shed 2 bases, and the junction held 1 base outside the gene matches. Germline CDR1 reads LNHDA; CDR2 reads SQIVND (reference sequence). This CDR3 spans 13 amino acids. The CDR3 DNA follows: TGTGCCAGTACAGGGGGCCCCTACAATGAGCAGTTCTTC. It encodes CASTGGPYNEQFF.

This clone ranks as medium-sized. The V and J genes are TRBV6-1 and TRBJ1-2; the D is unclear. CDR3 length: 14 amino acids. Trimming stripped 6 bases from V and 0 bases from J, with 11 bases between. The germline gives CDR1 MNHNS, CDR2 SASEGT. The CDR3 region is CASREQKANYGYTF. The CDR3 DNA reads TGTGCCAGCAGAGAACAGAAAGCTAACTATGGCTACACCTTC.

A few counts support this clone. The chain combines TRBV30 with TRBJ1-5, with D uncertain. This CDR3 region has 9 residues. In germline, CDR1 is GTSNPN, CDR2 SVGIG (reference sequence). The ends were cut back, 1 base at V and 14 bases at J, with 6 bases in the middle. The CDR3 is CAWSAPKHF. The DNA of the CDR3 is TGTGCCTGGAGTGCTCCCAAGCATTTT.

The V call is TRBV9, the J call TRBJ2-1; 7 nucleotides align to TRBD1. V gave up 0 bases and J gave up 4 bases; unmatched junction bases: 7. This CDR3 region has 16 residues. Germline V gene sequence: CDR1 SGDLS, CDR2 YYNGEE. CDR3 protein: CASSVVPQGNYNEQFF. The CDR3 DNA sequence: TGTGCCAGCAGCGTAGTTCCACAGGGGAATTACAATGAGCAGTTCTTC.

This clone was seen more than once but under ten times. The CDR3 region is CASSVGTYYEQYF. Here the CDR3 DNA reads TGCGCCAGCAGCGTCGGGACGTACTACGAGCAGTACTTC. The rearrangement joins TRBV5-1 to TRBJ2-7, with D perhaps given as TRBD1 or TRBD2 (5 bases each). The CDR3 loop spans 13 amino acids. In germline, CDR1 is SGHRS, CDR2 YFSETQ. V was clipped by 4 bases and J by 3 bases, with 11 bases between them.

This clone was recorded once. The rearrangement links TRBV9 to TRBJ1-3; D call uncertain. Between the trimmed V and J ends, which lost 0 bases and 4 bases, there was a span of 5 bases. Germline CDR1 and CDR2: SGDLS and YYNGEE. This CDR3 has 13 amino acids. The CDR3 spells CASSVVGGNTIYF. The CDR3 DNA is TGTGCCAGCAGCGTAGTTGGGGGAAACACCATATATTTT.

J is TRBJ1-5 and V is TRBV7-4; no firm D call. Between the trimmed V and J ends, which lost 4 bases and 3 bases, there was a span of 10 bases. CDR3 length: 14 residues. CDR1 SGHVT and CDR2 SQSDAQ come from the germline V gene. In DNA, the CDR3 is TGTGCCAGCAGCTGGGAGAGTTACAATCAGCCCCAGCATTTT. It is translated as CASSWESYNQPQHF.

The V and J genes are TRBV7-6 and TRBJ2-1, with TRBD2 matching over 14 bases. CDR1 SGHVS and CDR2 FNYEAQ come from the germline V gene. The CDR3 runs to 19 residues. J gave up 0 bases and V 5 bases, and 9 bases lay outside the gene matches. The CDR3 DNA reads TGTGCCAGCAGCATGGGACTAGCGGGGGAATCGAGCTCCTACAATGAGCAGTTCTTC. Residues: CASSMGLAGESSSYNEQFF.

V usage is TRBV19 and J usage is TRBJ1-1; D not resolved. The V gene lost 5 bases and the J gene lost 3 bases, with 13 bases spanning the gap. Germline CDR1 LNHDA, CDR2 SQIVND (reference sequence). The length of the CDR3 is 14 residues. CDR3 residues: CASSFISEYTEAFF. For the CDR3, the DNA is TGTGCCAGTAGTTTTATTTCCGAGTACACTGAAGCTTTCTTT.

The rearrangement links TRBV21-1 to TRBJ2-3. TRBV21-1 is annotated as a pseudogene. CDR3 length equals 14 residues. CDR3 nucleotide sequence: TGTGCCAGCAGCAAATACCCGGGCTCAGATACGCAGTATTTT. Translation: CASSKYPGSDTQYF.

This clone was observed once. V and J are TRBV19 and TRBJ2-7; no firm D call. Germline CDR1 reads LNHDA; CDR2 reads SQIVND (reference sequence). V was pared by 3 bases and J by 5 bases, with 14 bases between. The CDR3 spans 14 residues. CDR3: CASSISGIPHEQYF. CDR3 nucleotide sequence: TGTGCCAGTAGTATTTCAGGAATCCCCCACGAGCAGTACTTC. The variable domain in full, with the rest retrieved from reference TRBV19 and TRBJ2-7, is DGGITQSPKYLFRKEGQNVTLSCEQNLNHDAMYWYRQDPGQGLRLIYYSQIVNDFQKGDIAEGYSVSREKKESFPLTVTSAQKNPTAFYLCASSISGIPHEQYFGPGTRLTVT.

The chain couples TRBV6-5 to TRBJ1-2, with TRBD1 matching 7 bases. Germline values: CDR1 MNHEY, CDR2 SVGAGI. V lost 5 bases to trimming and J lost 1 base; unmatched junction nucleotides: 4. This CDR3 has 14 residues. CDR3 residues: CASSQGGFNYGYTF. CDR3 DNA: TGTGCCAGCAGTCAGGGGGGGTTTAACTATGGCTACACCTTC.

The chain combines TRBV7-3 with TRBJ2-7; D is ambiguous. Trimming stripped 2 bases from V and 5 bases from J, with 7 bases between. This CDR3 is built from 12 residues. Germline lookup yields CDR1 SGHTA and CDR2 FQGTGA. CDR3 DNA sequence: TGTGCCAGCAGCTTAGCGATGAACGAGCAGTACTTC. This encodes CASSLAMNEQYF.

The chain has TRBV9 and TRBJ2-5; TRBD2 is a possible D gene (6 bases). The CDR3 is made up of 14 amino acids. V was pared by 4 bases and J by 2 bases, with 12 bases between. The germline CDR1 and CDR2 sequences are SGDLS and YYNGEE. The CDR3 is CASSPPGLQETQYF. The CDR3 DNA is TGTGCCAGCAGCCCCCCGGGACTGCAAGAGACCCAGTACTTC. Using reference TRBV9 and TRBJ2-5 for the parts outside the CDR3, the full variable domain is DSGVTQTPKHLITATGQRVTLRCSPRSGDLSVYWYQQSLDQGLQFLIQYYNGEERAKGNILERFSAQQFPDLHSELNLSSLELGDSALYFCASSPPGLQETQYFGPGTRLLVL.

The CDR3 is CASSVSPGTGDYGYTF. CDR3 bases: TGTGCCAGCAGCGTATCACCCGGGACAGGGGACTATGGCTACACCTTC. This chain joins TRBV9 and TRBJ1-2; 10 bases fit TRBD1. CDR1 and CDR2 (germline): SGDLS, YYNGEE. Germline trimming cut 1 base from V and 3 bases from J; bases unmatched to any gene: 6. This CDR3 contains 16 residues.

Concerning this clone: A read error may account for a junction end that differs from germline. This same CDR3 is encoded by further DNA sequences in the sample. The rearrangement uses TRBV7-8 and TRBJ2-5, with no clear D. CDR1 and CDR2 from the germline V gene are SGHVS and FQNEAQ. The CDR3 length is 12 residues. CDR3 protein: CASSLGRETQYF. CDR3 coding DNA: TGTGCCAGCAGTTTAGGCCGAGAGACCCAGTACTTC.

This clone has a single count. The J gene is TRBJ2-7, the V gene TRBV6-5; D is ambiguous. CDR3 length: 13 residues. Deletions cut 2 bases from V and 3 bases from J, with 8 bases between. CDR1 and CDR2 (germline): MNHEY, SVGAGI. The chain's CDR3 is CASSYGLVYEQYF. For the CDR3, the DNA is TGTGCCAGCAGTTACGGGCTAGTCTACGAGCAGTACTTC.

The rearrangement links TRBV21-1 to TRBJ2-7; TRBD2, the table's D call, lacks a check against the DNA. TRBV21-1 is a pseudogene. CDR3 length: 17 amino acids. In DNA, the CDR3 is TGTGCCAGCAGCAATCGGGATAGCGGGGGGGCGATCTACGAGCAGTACTTC. Translated, it gives CASSNRDSGGAIYEQYF.

The rearrangement joins TRBV4-2 to TRBJ1-1, with 8 bases matching TRBD1. Germline assignment: CDR1 LGHNA and CDR2 YNFKEQ. CDR3 length: 14 residues. The V and J ends lost 2 bases and 7 bases, in that order; junction bases with no gene match: 6. CDR3 sequence: CASSQPTGGDEAFF. In nucleotides, the CDR3 is TGTGCCAGCAGCCAACCCACAGGGGGGGATGAAGCTTTCTTT.

CDR3: CASSPGGSQPQHF. CDR3 nucleotide sequence: TGTGCCAGCAGTCCTGGGGGAAGTCAGCCCCAGCATTTT. The chain links TRBV6-5 to TRBJ1-5, with D maybe TRBD1 (5 bases). Trimming pared 5 bases from V and 6 bases from J, leaving 11 bases between. CDR1 and CDR2 (germline): MNHEY, SVGAGI. The CDR3 runs to 13 residues.

The V call is TRBV4-2, the J call TRBJ1-2; D is uncertain. The CDR3 consists of 15 residues. With 5 bases removed from V and 8 bases from J, the gap between germline ends came to 21 bases. Germline CDR1 LGHNA, CDR2 YNFKEQ. CDR3 nucleotide sequence: TGTGCCAGCAGCTTGGCCGCGGACGGTGGAGAAGGCTACACCTTC. Encoded protein: CASSLAADGGEGYTF.

The V and J genes are TRBV4-3 and TRBJ2-3; 10 bases align to TRBD2. Germline CDR1 is LGHNA and CDR2 is YSLEER. V lost 0 bases, J lost 3 bases, and 6 bases stayed unmatched. CDR3 length: 17 amino acids. This CDR3 is CASSQDFASGGTDTQYF. CDR3 coding DNA: TGCGCCAGCAGCCAAGACTTCGCTAGCGGGGGAACAGATACGCAGTATTTT.

This clone was seen repeatedly, ten times or more. The chain has TRBV23-1 and TRBJ2-7; 9 nucleotides agree with TRBD2. TRBV23-1 is treated as an ORF (open reading frame) with a function not yet certain. Unmatched junction bases numbered 11, after V lost 8 bases and J lost 6 bases. The CDR3 loop spans 14 amino acids. Here the CDR3 DNA reads TGCGCCAGCTTACCGGGACTAGCTCCTCTCGAGCAGTACTTC. This translates into CASLPGLAPLEQYF.

A few counts support this clone. V and J are TRBV28 and TRBJ2-3; no definite D call. This CDR3 has 15 amino acids. Trimming stripped 3 bases from V and 0 bases from J, with 10 bases between. From germline, CDR1 is MDHEN and CDR2 SYDVKM. The DNA for the CDR3 is TGTGCCAGCAGTTTCGCGAACCCTAGCACAGATACGCAGTATTTT. Protein product: CASSFANPSTDTQYF.

The chain carries TRBV6-1 and TRBJ1-5; D is uncertain. Germline V gene sequence: CDR1 MNHNS, CDR2 SASEGT. The CDR3 spans 13 residues. V shed 11 bases and J shed 3 bases, with 14 bases lying between them. The CDR3 coding sequence is TGTGCCTTAGGGCGGATTTTCAATCAGCCCCAGCATTTT. Amino acids: CALGRIFNQPQHF.

This clone has just one count. The rearrangement links TRBV27 to TRBJ2-5; weak D call: TRBD1 (5 bases). Germline CDR1 is MNHEY and CDR2 is SMNVEV (reference sequence). The CDR3 runs 13 residues. The germline V and J ends were trimmed by 4 bases and 2 bases, with 8 bases remaining between them. The CDR3 loop reads CASSSGNQETQYF. CDR3 coding DNA: TGTGCCAGCAGTTCAGGGAATCAAGAGACCCAGTACTTC.

This chain connects TRBV5-1 to TRBJ2-2, with D uncertain. The germline V gene encodes CDR1 SGHRS and CDR2 YFSETQ. The CDR3 spans 13 residues. V was shortened by 7 bases and J by 1 base, with 8 bases between the two germline ends. The CDR3 DNA follows: TGCGCCAGCGGACCGTTGAACACCGGGGAGCTGTTTTTT. As protein: CASGPLNTGELFF.

This chain links TRBV27 with TRBJ2-1; unclear D gene. The V end lost 6 bases, the J end lost 4 bases, and 4 bases lay between the germline ends. The CDR3 length is 11 residues. Germline loops: CDR1 MNHEY, CDR2 SMNVEV (reference sequence). The DNA of the CDR3 is TGTGCCAGCAGCGGTTACAATGAGCAGTTCTTC. Residues: CASSGYNEQFF.

The CDR3 DNA is TGTGCCAGCAGTTACAATAGCAATCAGCCCCAGCATTTT. Translated, it gives CASSYNSNQPQHF. The genes are TRBV6-5 and TRBJ1-5, with D uncertain. V lost 2 bases and J 0 bases, leaving 2 bases between the germline ends. The V gene's germline CDR1 is MNHEY and CDR2 SVGAGI. The CDR3 totals 13 residues.

The V gene is TRBV6-8, the J gene TRBJ1-2; no clear D. CDR3 length: 16 amino acids. Germline V CDR1 and CDR2: MNHGY, SAAAGT. V gave up 5 bases and J gave up 4 bases, with 20 bases separating them. CDR3 sequence: CASSIKGRSRTYGYTF. In nucleotides, the CDR3 is TGTGCCAGCAGTATAAAAGGACGCTCTAGGACCTATGGCTACACCTTC.

The chain carries TRBV27 and TRBJ2-5; tentatively, D is TRBD2 (6 bases). Trimming took 7 bases from V and 5 from J, leaving 20 bases between them. The CDR3 spans 15 residues. Germline V gene sequence: CDR1 MNHEY, CDR2 SMNVEV (reference sequence). The CDR3 DNA reads as TGTGCCAGCAAGTTAGCGGCAGTGGTATGGGAGACCCAGTACTTC. Translating gives CASKLAAVVWETQYF.